These T cell receptor beta chains were read from a single sample in a study of T cells after posttransplantation cyclophosphamide. Using immunoSEQ multiplex PCR, the repertoire was profiled, and TCRdb retains in-frame clones only, with some absent. The sample holds fewer than 13,000 clones, around 86% seen once. This sample comprised CD4+ T cells sorted from PBMCs, obtained after allogeneic stem cell transplant with posttransplant cyclophosphamide. The receptors here all came from a male patient aged 25-45 years who received an allogeneic stem cell transplant from a related donor, was CMV-positive, and had acute GVHD only. Some T cells could come from the graft donor. Each CDR3 is given with its conserved first and last residue. The D gene is left open where the match is weak. Clone size is stated in some rows and not others, as once, few, many or a class when expanded.

j_gene	d_gene	abundance	v_gene	CDR3nt	CDR3aa
TRBJ2-5	.	.	TRBV6-1	TGTGCCAGCAGCGGGACGGAGGGGGAGACCCAGTACTTC	CASSGTEGETQYF
TRBJ2-7	.	once	TRBV5-1	TGCGCCAGCAGCTTGATGGGCCGAGACGAGCAGTACTTC	CASSLMGRDEQYF
TRBJ1-3	TRBD1	.	TRBV7-2	TGTGCCAGCAGCAGGGACAGGGGGCCTGGAAACACCATATATTTT	CASSRDRGPGNTIYF
TRBJ2-7	.	.	TRBV11-2	TGTGCCAGCAGCTTATACCGTGGGGGCTACGAGCAGTACTTC	CASSLYRGGYEQYF
TRBJ1-1	.	.	TRBV7-9	TGTGCCAGCAGCTTAGCACAGGCGAACACTGAAGCTTTCTTT	CASSLAQANTEAFF
TRBJ2-7	.	.	TRBV6-5	TGTGCCAGCAGTTACTCGAACAGCTTTTTCTCCTACGAGCAGTACTTC	CASSYSNSFFSYEQYF
TRBJ2-1	.	once	TRBV5-1	TGCGCCAGCAGCTTGTCACAGGGCAATGAGCAGTTCTTC	CASSLSQGNEQFF
TRBJ2-1	.	.	TRBV5-8	TGTGCCAGCAAGTACAGGGATACCTACAATGAGCAGTTCTTC	CASKYRDTYNEQFF
TRBJ1-5	TRBD1	.	TRBV7-2	TGTGCCAGCAGCGACAGGGGTCAATGGCGGCCCCAGCATTTT	CASSDRGQWRPQHF
TRBJ1-1	.	.	TRBV28	TGTGCCAGCAGTGAAGGGGGGGACACTGAAGCTTTCTTT	CASSEGGDTEAFF
TRBJ2-2	TRBD2	.	TRBV7-2	TGTGCCAGCAGCGGGCGGGCGCTGGCGGGGGGCGGGACCGGGGAGCTGTTTTTT	CASSGRALAGGGTGELFF
TRBJ1-2	TRBD1	.	TRBV7-9	TGTGCCAGCAGCTTAGCTGCAGGGGGAAGGGAGTATGGCTACACCTTC	CASSLAAGGREYGYTF
TRBJ1-6	TRBD1	.	TRBV4-2	TGTGCCAGCAGCCAAGTCATGTCGGACAGGGGGCATAATTCACCCCTCCACTTT	CASSQVMSDRGHNSPLHF
TRBJ2-7	TRBD2	.	TRBV4-2	TGTGCCAGCAGCCAAGAAGGGACTAGCGGGATCTACGAGCAGTACTTC	CASSQEGTSGIYEQYF
TRBJ2-6	.	.	TRBV21-1	TGTGCCAGCAGCAAAGGCGGCTATCACCACCCAACGCATTCTGGGGCCAACGTCCTGACTTTC	CASSKGGYHHPTHSGANVLTF
TRBJ1-6	TRBD1	.	TRBV7-8	TGTGCCAGCAGCTCGGGACAGGTTAATTCACCCCTCCACTTT	CASSSGQVNSPLHF
TRBJ2-7	TRBD2	.	TRBV30	TGTGCCTGGAGTCAGGGCGGGGGGCCCTACGAGCAGTACTTC	CAWSQGGGPYEQYF
TRBJ2-1	TRBD1	.	TRBV2	TGTGCCAGCAGTATACAGGGGTCGAGGGGGTTCTTC	CASSIQGSRGFF
TRBJ2-2	.	.	TRBV18	TGTGCCAGCTCCCCCGACAGGTCCACCGGGGAGCTGTTTTTT	CASSPDRSTGELFF
TRBJ2-3	TRBD2	.	TRBV2	TGTGCCAGCAGACTAGCGGGGGGGGCCCGGTATTTT	CASRLAGGARYF
TRBJ1-3	.	.	TRBV6-1	TGTGCCAGCAGTGTAGGAGACACCATATATTTT	CASSVGDTIYF
TRBJ1-2	.	.	TRBV6-6	TGTGCCAGCAGACGATCCGCGTTAGCCCTCGACTATGGCTACACCTTC	CASRRSALALDYGYTF
TRBJ2-5	TRBD2	.	TRBV5-1	TGCGCCAGCAGCCTCCTAGCGGGGGGGCCCCAAGAGACCCAGTACTTC	CASSLLAGGPQETQYF
TRBJ1-5	.	.	TRBV18	TGTGCCAGCCGGGACACCGGCAATCAGCCCCAGCATTTT	CASRDTGNQPQHF
TRBJ1-3	.	.	TRBV27	TGTGCCAGCAGTGCCAACAGGGGAAACACCATATATTTT	CASSANRGNTIYF
TRBJ1-6	TRBD1	.	TRBV2	TGTGCCAGCAGGTGGTTTGGACAGGGAAATTCACCCCTCCACTTT	CASRWFGQGNSPLHF
TRBJ2-2	.	.	TRBV5-1	TGCGCCAGCAGCTTATGGACATACATGGCGGGAAGTACCGGGGAGCTGTTTTTT	CASSLWTYMAGSTGELFF